This T cell receptor (beta chain) derives from a study of T cell responses to AZD1222 COVID-19 vaccine. J was trimmed by 5 bases and V by 5 bases; bases with no gene match: 2. The CDR3 length is 13 residues. As to this clone: Antigen unknown.

The study's findings and limits: White British donors predominated, females outnumbered males, and clonal diversity was possibly underestimated.

Data came from immunoSEQ multiplex PCR; TCRdb stores just in-frame clones and leaves some out. The table includes approximately 65,000 clones, roughly 90% detected once. This chain uses TRBV12-3 or TRBV12-4 with TRBJ2-2, with 7 bases fitting TRBD1. This sample comprised peripheral blood, obtained on day 0 of AZD1222 vaccination. This TCR was recovered from an adult in good health. In nucleotides, the CDR3 is TGTGCCAGCAGTCACAGGGGAACCGGGGAGCTGTTTTTT. Protein sequence: CASSHRGTGELFF.